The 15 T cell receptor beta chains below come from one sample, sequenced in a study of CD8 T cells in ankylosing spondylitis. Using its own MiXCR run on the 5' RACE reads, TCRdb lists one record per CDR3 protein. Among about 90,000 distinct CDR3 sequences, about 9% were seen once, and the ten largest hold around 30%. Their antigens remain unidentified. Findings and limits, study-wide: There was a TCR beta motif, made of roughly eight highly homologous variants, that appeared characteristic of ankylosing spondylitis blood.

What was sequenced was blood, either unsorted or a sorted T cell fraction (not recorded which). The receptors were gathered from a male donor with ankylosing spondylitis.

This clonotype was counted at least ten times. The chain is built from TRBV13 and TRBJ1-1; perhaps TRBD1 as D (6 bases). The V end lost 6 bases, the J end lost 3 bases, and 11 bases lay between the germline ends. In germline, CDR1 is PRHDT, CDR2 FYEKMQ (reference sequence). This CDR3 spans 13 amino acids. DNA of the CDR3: TGTGCCAGCAGTACAGGGTCGGACACTGAAGCTTTCTTT. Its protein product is CASSTGSDTEAFF.

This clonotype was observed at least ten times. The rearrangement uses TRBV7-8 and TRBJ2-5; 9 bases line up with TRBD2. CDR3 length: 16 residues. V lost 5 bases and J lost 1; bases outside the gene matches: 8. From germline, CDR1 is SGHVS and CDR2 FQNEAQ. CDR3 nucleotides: TGTGCCAGCAGCGTCAGACTAGCGGAGAGCCAAGAGACCCAGTACTTC. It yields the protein CASSVRLAESQETQYF.

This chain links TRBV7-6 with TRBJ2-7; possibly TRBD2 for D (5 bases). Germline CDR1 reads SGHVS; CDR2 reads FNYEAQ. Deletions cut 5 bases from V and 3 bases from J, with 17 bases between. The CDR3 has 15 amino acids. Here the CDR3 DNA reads TGTGCCAGCAGCACCGAAGCCGGGATTGTCTACGAGCAGTACTTC. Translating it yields CASSTEAGIVYEQYF.

CDR3 in DNA: TGTGCCAGCAGTTATTTAGACACATACAATGAGCAGTTCTTC. It is translated as CASSYLDTYNEQFF. V is TRBV6-2 or TRBV6-3 and J is TRBJ2-1; D unresolved. CDR3 length: 14 residues. Trimming shortened V by 3 bases and J by 4 bases, and 10 bases separated the two germline ends. Germline CDR1 reads MNHEY; CDR2 reads SVGEGT.

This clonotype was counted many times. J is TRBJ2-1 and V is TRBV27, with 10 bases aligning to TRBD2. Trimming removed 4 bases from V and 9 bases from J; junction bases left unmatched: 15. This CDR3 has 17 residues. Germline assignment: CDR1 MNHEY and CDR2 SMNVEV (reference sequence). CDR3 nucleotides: TGTGCCAGCAGTTCCCCTGTTCTGGACCTAGCGGGAGTTGAGCAGTTCTTC. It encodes CASSSPVLDLAGVEQFF.

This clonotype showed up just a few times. The CDR3 DNA sequence: TGTGCCAGCAGCGCCCCGACAGGGGACAATCAGCCCCAGCATTTT. It is translated as CASSAPTGDNQPQHF. The chain recombines TRBV7-9 with TRBJ1-5; 8 bases are shared with TRBD1. Germline V gives CDR1 SEHNR, CDR2 FQNEAQ (reference sequence). The CDR3 sequence is 15 residues long. The trim removed 5 bases at V and 3 bases at J, leaving 6 bases unmatched. Variable domain in full (rest from reference TRBV7-9 and TRBJ1-5): DTGVSQNPRHKITKRGQNVTFRCDPISEHNRLYWYRQTLGQGPEFLTYFQNEAQLEKSRLLSDRFSAERPKGSFSTLEIQRTEQGDSAMYLCASSAPTGDNQPQHFGDGTRLSIL.

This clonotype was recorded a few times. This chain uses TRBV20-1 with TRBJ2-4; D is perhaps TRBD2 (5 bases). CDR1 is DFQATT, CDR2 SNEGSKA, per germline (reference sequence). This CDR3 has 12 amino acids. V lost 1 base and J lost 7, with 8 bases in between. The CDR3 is CSARGWENIQYF. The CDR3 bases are TGCAGTGCTAGAGGATGGGAGAACATTCAGTACTTC.

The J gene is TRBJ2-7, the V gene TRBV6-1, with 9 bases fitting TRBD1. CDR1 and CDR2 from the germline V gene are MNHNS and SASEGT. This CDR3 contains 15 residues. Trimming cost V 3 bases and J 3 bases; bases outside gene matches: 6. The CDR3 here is CASSDGWTGDYEQYV. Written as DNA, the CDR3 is TGTGCCAGCAGTGATGGGTGGACAGGGGACTACGAGCAGTACGTC.

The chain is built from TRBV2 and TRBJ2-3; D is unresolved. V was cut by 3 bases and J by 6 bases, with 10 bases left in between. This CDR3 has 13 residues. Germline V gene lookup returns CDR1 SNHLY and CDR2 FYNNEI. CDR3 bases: TGTGCCAGCAGTGACTCTGTCTCGGATACGCAGTATTTT. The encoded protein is CASSDSVSDTQYF. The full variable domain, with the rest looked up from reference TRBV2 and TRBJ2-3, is EPEVTQTPSHQVTQMGQEVILRCVPISNHLYFYWYRQILGQKVEFLVSFYNNEISEKSEIFDDQFSVERPDGSNFTLKIRSTKLEDSAMYFCASSDSVSDTQYFGPGTRLTVL.

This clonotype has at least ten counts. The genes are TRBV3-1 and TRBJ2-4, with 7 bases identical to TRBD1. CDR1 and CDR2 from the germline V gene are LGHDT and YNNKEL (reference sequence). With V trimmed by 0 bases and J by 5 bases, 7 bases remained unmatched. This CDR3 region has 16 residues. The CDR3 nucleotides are TGTGCCAGCAGCCAAGAATTCGGGACAGACCAAAACATTCAGTACTTC. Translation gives CASSQEFGTDQNIQYF.

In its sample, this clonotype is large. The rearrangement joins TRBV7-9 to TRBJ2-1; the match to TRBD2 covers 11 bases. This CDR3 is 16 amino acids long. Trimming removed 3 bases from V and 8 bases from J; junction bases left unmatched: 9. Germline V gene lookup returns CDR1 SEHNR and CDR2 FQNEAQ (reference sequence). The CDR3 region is CASSFEYSGRAYEQFF. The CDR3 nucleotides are TGTGCCAGCAGCTTTGAATATAGCGGGAGGGCCTATGAGCAGTTCTTC.

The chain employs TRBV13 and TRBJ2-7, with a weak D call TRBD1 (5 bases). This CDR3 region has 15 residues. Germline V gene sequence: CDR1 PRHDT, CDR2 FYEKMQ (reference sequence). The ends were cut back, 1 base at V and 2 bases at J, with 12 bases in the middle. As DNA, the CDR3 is TGTGCCAGCAGCTTAGAGGGGCGTCGCCCCTACGAGCAGTACTTC. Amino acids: CASSLEGRRPYEQYF. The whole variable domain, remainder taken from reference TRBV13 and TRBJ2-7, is AAGVIQSPRHLIKEKRETATLKCYPIPRHDTVYWYQQGPGQDPQFLISFYEKMQSDKGSIPDRFSAQQFSDYHSELNMSSLELGDSALYFCASSLEGRRPYEQYFGPGTRLTVT.

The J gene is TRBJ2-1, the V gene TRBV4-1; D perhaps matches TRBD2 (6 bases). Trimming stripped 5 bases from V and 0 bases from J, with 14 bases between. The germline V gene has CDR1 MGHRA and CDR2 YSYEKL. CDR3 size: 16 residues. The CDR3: CASSGGDGSSYNEQFF. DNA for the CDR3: TGCGCCAGCAGCGGCGGGGACGGTAGCTCCTACAATGAGCAGTTCTTC.

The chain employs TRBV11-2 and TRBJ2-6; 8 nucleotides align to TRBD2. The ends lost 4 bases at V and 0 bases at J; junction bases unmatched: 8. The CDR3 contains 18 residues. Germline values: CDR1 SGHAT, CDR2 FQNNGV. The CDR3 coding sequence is TGTGCCAGCAGCTCCGGGGGGGCCCTTTACTCTGGGGCCAACGTCCTGACTTTC. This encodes CASSSGGALYSGANVLTF.

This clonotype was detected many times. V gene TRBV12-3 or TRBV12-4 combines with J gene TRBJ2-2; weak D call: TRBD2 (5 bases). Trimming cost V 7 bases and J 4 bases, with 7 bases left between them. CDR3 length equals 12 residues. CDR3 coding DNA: TGTGCCAGCATTGAGGGCACCGGGGAGCTGTTTTTT. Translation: CASIEGTGELFF.